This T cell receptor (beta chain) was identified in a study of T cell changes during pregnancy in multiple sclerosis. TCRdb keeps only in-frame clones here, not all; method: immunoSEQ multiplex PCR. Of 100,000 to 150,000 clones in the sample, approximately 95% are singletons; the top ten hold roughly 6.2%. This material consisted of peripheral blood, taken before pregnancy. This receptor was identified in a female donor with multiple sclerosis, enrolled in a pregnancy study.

Here the CDR3 reads CASSLPGQTYEQYF. The DNA of the CDR3 is TGTGCCAGCAGCTTACCGGGACAGACCTACGAGCAGTACTTC. The chain uses TRBV5-4 and TRBJ2-7, with TRBD1 matching over 7 bases. After removal of 2 bases from V and 2 bases from J, the junction contained 4 bases not matched to a gene. The CDR3 has 14 residues. Germline V lookup: CDR1 SGHNT, CDR2 YYREEE (reference sequence).